Following are 20 T cell receptor beta chains from one sample sequenced in a study of blood T cell repertoires in COVID-19. The assay was immunoSEQ multiplex PCR, and TCRdb's table has in-frame clones only and misses some. There are approximately 260,000 clones in the sample; approximately 87% occur only once, and 8% to 9.5% lies in the top ten. The source material was peripheral blood. The receptors were sampled from a human donor in a cohort sampled during active COVID-19.

The chain uses TRBV5-1 and TRBJ2-1, with 12 nucleotides matching TRBD1. CDR1 is SGHRS, CDR2 YFSETQ, per germline. With V trimmed by 4 bases and J by 10 bases, 6 bases remained unmatched. There are 14 residues in the CDR3. DNA of the CDR3: TGCGCCAGCAGCCCGAGGGACAGGGGGCACGAGCAGTTCTTC. Translation gives CASSPRDRGHEQFF.

The rearrangement uses TRBV18 and TRBJ1-1; D remains unclear. The CDR3 consists of 13 residues. V was shortened by 3 bases and J by 5 bases, with 10 bases between the two germline ends. The germline gives CDR1 KGHSH, CDR2 LQKENI. The CDR3 DNA follows: TGTGCCAGCTCACCGGAGGGTTGGACTGAAGCTTTCTTT. Amino acid sequence: CASSPEGWTEAFF.

This chain links TRBV6-1 with TRBJ1-5, with 7 bases that match TRBD1. Trimming at V came to 0 bases and at J to 14 bases, leaving 4 bases not matched to a gene. Germline V gene data show CDR1 as MNHNS and CDR2 as SASEGT. The CDR3 is 12 residues long. The CDR3 DNA reads as TGTGCCAGCAGTGAAGCGCAGGGGGTAGAGCATTTT. It yields the protein CASSEAQGVEHF.

The chain has TRBV4-3 and TRBJ1-3; a weak D match, TRBD1 (5 bases). The CDR3 length is 15 residues. Trimming shortened V by 3 bases and J by 4 bases, and 13 bases separated the two germline ends. Germline CDR1 LGHNA, CDR2 YSLEER. Written as DNA, the CDR3 is TGCGCCAGCAGCCAGGATCAGGGTATAGGAAACACCATATATTTT. Translation: CASSQDQGIGNTIYF.

The V call is TRBV13, the J call TRBJ1-1, with TRBD1 matching 7 bases. The junction had 5 bases not matched to a gene; V was cut back by 0 bases and J by 1 base. The CDR3 contains 16 residues. Germline loops: CDR1 PRHDT, CDR2 FYEKMQ (reference sequence). This chain's CDR3 is CASSLGGQKTNTEAFF. The CDR3 nucleotides are TGTGCCAGCAGCTTAGGGGGACAGAAGACGAACACTGAAGCTTTCTTT.

This chain links TRBV5-1 with TRBJ2-1; 8 bases are a match to TRBD2. Trimming took 6 bases from V and 3 from J; bases not matched to a gene: 11. This CDR3 has 16 residues. Germline CDR1 SGHRS, CDR2 YFSETQ. The CDR3 coding sequence is TGCGCCAGCACCGAAACAGGGACTAGGCGCTACAATGAGCAGTTCTTC. Its translation is CASTETGTRRYNEQFF.

The chain links TRBV2 to TRBJ2-5; 7 bases are a match to TRBD1. V shed 8 bases and J 0 bases; nucleotides not matched to a gene: 6. Germline V gene data show CDR1 as SNHLY and CDR2 as FYNNEI. This CDR3 has 14 amino acids. The CDR3 nucleotides are TGTGCCAGCGCCAAGGGGGCAGACCAAGAGACCCAGTACTTC. It is translated as CASAKGADQETQYF.

Ten or more counts support this clone. The rearrangement links TRBV5-1 to TRBJ2-1; D unresolved. Per the germline V gene, CDR1 is SGHRS and CDR2 is YFSETQ. The V end lost 1 base, the J end lost 4 bases, and 9 bases lay between the germline ends. The CDR3 consists of 14 residues. The CDR3 loop reads CASSLRQDYNEQFF. CDR3 coding DNA: TGCGCCAGCAGCTTGAGGCAGGATTACAATGAGCAGTTCTTC. Using reference TRBV5-1 and TRBJ2-1 for the parts outside the CDR3, the full variable domain is KAGVTQTPRYLIKTRGQQVTLSCSPISGHRSVSWYQQTPGQGLQFLFEYFSETQRNKGNFPGRFSGRQFSNSRSEMNVSTLELGDSALYLCASSLRQDYNEQFFGPGTRLTVL.

The chain's CDR3 is CASSIGLPEGFATNEKLFF. For the CDR3, the DNA is TGCGCCAGCAGCATCGGGCTACCGGAGGGGTTTGCAACTAATGAAAAACTGTTTTTT. J is TRBJ1-4 and V is TRBV5-1; possible D gene TRBD1, 5 bases. This CDR3 contains 19 residues. V was shortened by 4 bases and J by 0 bases, with 22 bases between the two germline ends. Germline V gene lookup returns CDR1 SGHRS and CDR2 YFSETQ.

For the CDR3, the DNA is TGCGCCAGCAGCCAAGAGGCGGGTTATAGCAATCAGCCCCAGCATTTT. Translated: CASSQEAGYSNQPQHF. V gene TRBV4-3 combines with J gene TRBJ1-5, with D unclear. The germline CDR1 and CDR2 sequences are LGHNA and YSLEER. The CDR3 spans 16 residues. V lost 0 bases and J 0 bases, leaving 9 bases between the germline ends.

The genes are TRBV10-1 and TRBJ2-2, with TRBD2 matching 7 bases. Unmatched junction bases numbered 10, after V lost 6 bases and J lost 0 bases. The CDR3 consists of 17 residues. Germline CDR1 and CDR2: WNHNN and SYGVQD (reference sequence). The CDR3 protein is CASSGRPGLPNTGELFF. In nucleotides, the CDR3 is TGCGCCAGCAGCGGCCGCCCGGGACTACCGAACACCGGGGAGCTGTTTTTT.

V is TRBV10-3 and J is TRBJ1-5; 11 bases line up with TRBD1. This CDR3 is 15 amino acids long. V shed 3 bases, J shed 6 bases, and the junction held 4 bases outside the gene matches. Germline V gene data show CDR1 as ENHRY and CDR2 as SYGVKD. The CDR3 region has the DNA TGTGCCATCAGTGAAGGACAGGGGGCGGGTCAGCCCCAGCATTTT. Amino acid sequence: CAISEGQGAGQPQHF.

The chain uses TRBV10-3 and TRBJ1-6; D not resolved. Germline CDR1 and CDR2: ENHRY and SYGVKD. The CDR3 length is 16 residues. Trimming removed 7 bases at V and 8 bases at J, with 21 bases between. The CDR3 is CAITTNRENKDSPLHF. CDR3 DNA sequence: TGTGCCATCACTACCAACAGAGAAAATAAAGATTCACCCCTCCACTTT.

This clone showed up just once. This chain links TRBV5-1 with TRBJ2-5; 8 bases map to TRBD1. The CDR3 consists of 17 residues. Germline trimming cut 3 bases from V and 4 bases from J; bases unmatched to any gene: 14. The germline V gene encodes CDR1 SGHRS and CDR2 YFSETQ. CDR3 sequence: CASSSDPRGREGETQYF. DNA of the CDR3: TGCGCCAGCAGCTCTGATCCCAGGGGGCGCGAGGGAGAGACCCAGTACTTC. The full variable domain, completed using reference TRBV5-1 and TRBJ2-5, is KAGVTQTPRYLIKTRGQQVTLSCSPISGHRSVSWYQQTPGQGLQFLFEYFSETQRNKGNFPGRFSGRQFSNSRSEMNVSTLELGDSALYLCASSSDPRGREGETQYFGPGTRLLVL.

Only a few counts were recorded for this clone. The V gene is TRBV25-1, the J gene TRBJ2-5; D perhaps matches TRBD2 (5 bases). The V and J ends lost 1 base and 3 bases respectively, with 6 bases between them. This CDR3 comprises 13 residues. CDR1 and CDR2 from the germline V gene are MGHDK and SYGVNS. The CDR3 sequence: CASSEWEKETQYF. In DNA, the CDR3 is TGTGCCAGCAGTGAATGGGAGAAAGAGACCCAGTACTTC.

The CDR3 DNA reads TGTGCCAGCAGCAAACAGGGTTATGGCTACACCTTC. Protein: CASSKQGYGYTF. The chain links TRBV7-2 to TRBJ1-2, with a tentative D call TRBD1 (6 bases). CDR1 is SGHTA, CDR2 FQGNSA, per germline. V was shortened by 5 bases and J by 5 bases, with 9 bases between the two germline ends. The CDR3 totals 12 residues.

The gene calls are TRBV27 and TRBJ1-2; no definite D call. V lost 6 bases and J 4 bases, leaving 12 bases between the germline ends. Germline V gene sequence: CDR1 MNHEY, CDR2 SMNVEV (reference sequence). CDR3 length: 13 amino acids. CDR3 nucleotide sequence: TGTGCCAGCAGAACCCGGGAATCCTATGGCTACACCTTC. Protein sequence: CASRTRESYGYTF.

The chain joins TRBV27 to TRBJ2-1; 7 bases are a match to TRBD1. CDR1 and CDR2 from the germline V gene are MNHEY and SMNVEV (reference sequence). The junction had 11 bases not matched to a gene; V was cut back by 9 bases and J by 3 bases. This CDR3 has 15 amino acids. CDR3 amino acids: CASDTRTGLYNEQFF. The DNA of the CDR3 is TGTGCCAGTGATACCCGGACAGGCCTCTACAATGAGCAGTTCTTC.

This clone has a handful of counts. The CDR3 loop is CASSQGLMSGLAETQYF. The CDR3 region has the DNA TGCGCCAGCAGCCAAGGGCTTATGTCGGGACTCGCAGAGACCCAGTACTTC. The rearrangement joins TRBV4-3 to TRBJ2-5; a weak D match, TRBD2 (6 bases). The ends were cut back, 1 base at V and 4 bases at J, with 19 bases in the middle. Looked up from germline, CDR1 is LGHNA and CDR2 is YSLEER. This CDR3 has 17 residues.

This sequence joins TRBV4-3 and TRBJ2-7; D is undetermined. The CDR3 sequence is 13 residues long. The ends were cut back, 3 bases at V and 5 bases at J, with 11 bases in the middle. Germline CDR1 and CDR2: LGHNA and YSLEER. CDR3 sequence: CASSHGRGNEQYF. The CDR3 nucleotides are TGCGCCAGCAGCCACGGCAGAGGAAACGAGCAGTACTTC.